What follows is one T cell receptor beta chain and its context. The CDR3 consists of 14 residues. V was pared by 0 bases and J by 3 bases, with 9 bases between. Per germline, CDR1 LNHNV and CDR2 YYDKDF (reference sequence). These data originate in a study of OX40 agonist ivuxolimab in advanced cancers. At the level of the study: An agonistic human IgG2 monoclonal antibody against OX40 (CD134) was given.

Repertoires were generated with immunoSEQ multiplex PCR, while TCRdb's copy carries only in-frame clones and drops some. This table has 90,000 to 100,000 clones, roughly nine tenths appearing once. This chain connects TRBV15 to TRBJ2-7, with a possible D match to TRBD1 (6 bases). The source of this sequence is an adult with an advanced solid tumor such as melanoma, head and neck, liver or kidney cancer. Here the sequenced sample was CD4+ or CD8+ T cells sorted from blood, taken in a trial of the OX40 agonist ivuxolimab. CDR3 loop: CATSRDRDNYEQYF. The DNA of the CDR3 is TGTGCCACCAGCAGAGATCGGGACAACTACGAGCAGTACTTC.